The clone carrying this T cell receptor (beta chain) has a handful of counts. Its cognate antigen is unknown. This entry is derived from a study of radiotherapy plus CTLA-4 blockade in lung cancer. Study-level results: Interferon-beta, together with early blood T cell clone dynamics, reportedly best predicted response.

The germline V and J ends were trimmed by 1 base and 2 bases, with 10 bases remaining between them. The CDR3 is 15 residues long. Germline-derived CDR1 and CDR2 are SGHVS and FNYEAQ. Clones were sequenced by immunoSEQ multiplex PCR, and TCRdb holds only the in-frame ones, with some missing. The data contain about 28,000 clones, approximately 82% of them singletons. The V and J genes are TRBV7-6 and TRBJ2-3, with D perhaps given as TRBD1 or TRBD2 (5 bases each). This receptor was taken from a human donor with non-small cell lung cancer who had stable disease on radiotherapy plus ipilimumab. The sequencing used peripheral blood, collected from a patient treated with radiotherapy plus ipilimumab. The CDR3 DNA reads TGTGCCAGCAGCTTAGAGGGGACCCTCACAGATACGCAGTATTTT. It is translated as CASSLEGTLTDTQYF.